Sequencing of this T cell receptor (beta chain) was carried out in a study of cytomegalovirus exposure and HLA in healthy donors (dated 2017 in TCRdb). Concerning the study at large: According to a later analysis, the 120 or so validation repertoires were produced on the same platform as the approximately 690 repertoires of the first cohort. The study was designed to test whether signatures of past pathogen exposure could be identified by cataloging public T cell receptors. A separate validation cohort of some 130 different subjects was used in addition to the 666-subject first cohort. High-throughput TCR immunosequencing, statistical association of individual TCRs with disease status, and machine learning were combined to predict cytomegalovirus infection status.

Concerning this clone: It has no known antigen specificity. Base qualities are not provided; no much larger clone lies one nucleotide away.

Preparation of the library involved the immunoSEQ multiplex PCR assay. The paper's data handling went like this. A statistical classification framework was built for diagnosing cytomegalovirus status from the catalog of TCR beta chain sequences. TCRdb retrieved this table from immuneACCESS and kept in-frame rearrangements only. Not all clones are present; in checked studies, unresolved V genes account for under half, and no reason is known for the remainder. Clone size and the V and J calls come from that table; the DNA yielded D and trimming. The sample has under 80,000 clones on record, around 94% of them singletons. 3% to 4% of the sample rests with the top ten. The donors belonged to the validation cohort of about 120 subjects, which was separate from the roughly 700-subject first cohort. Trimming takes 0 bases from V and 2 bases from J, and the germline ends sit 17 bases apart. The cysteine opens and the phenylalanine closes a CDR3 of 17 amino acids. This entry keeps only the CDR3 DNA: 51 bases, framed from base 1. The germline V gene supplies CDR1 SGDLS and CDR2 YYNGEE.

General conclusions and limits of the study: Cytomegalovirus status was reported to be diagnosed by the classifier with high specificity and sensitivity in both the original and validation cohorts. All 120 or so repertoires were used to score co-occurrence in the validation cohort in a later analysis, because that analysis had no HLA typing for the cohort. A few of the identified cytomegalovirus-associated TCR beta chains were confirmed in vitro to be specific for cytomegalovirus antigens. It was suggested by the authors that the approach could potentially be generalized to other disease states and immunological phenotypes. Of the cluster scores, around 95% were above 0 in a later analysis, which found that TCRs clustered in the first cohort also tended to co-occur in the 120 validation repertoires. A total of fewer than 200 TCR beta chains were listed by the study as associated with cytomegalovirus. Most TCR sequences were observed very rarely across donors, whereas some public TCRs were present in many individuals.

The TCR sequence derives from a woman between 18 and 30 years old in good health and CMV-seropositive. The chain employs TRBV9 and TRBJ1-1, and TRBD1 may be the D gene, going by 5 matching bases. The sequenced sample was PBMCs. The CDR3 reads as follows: CASSVAGQGVVNTEAFF. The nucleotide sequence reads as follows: TGTGCCAGCAGCGTAGCAGGCCAGGGTGTTGTAAACACTGAAGCTTTCTTT.